This passage covers 28 T cell receptor beta chains from one sample sequenced in a study of blood T cells in healthy people across ages. PCR was performed a second time for about 7 to 11 cycles using a sample-barcoded 5' primer and a J-beta primer mix. TCRdb re-called the 5' RACE reads through MiXCR, storing one row per CDR3 protein. The sample yields hundreds of thousands of distinct CDR3 sequences, approximately 25% seen once. This same sample was also taken into another study, of T cells of mothers and their children.

The source material was blood. The receptors shown here come from a boy younger than 18 in good health.

The chain carries TRBV6-1 and TRBJ1-1, with TRBD1 matching over 7 bases. CDR1 MNHNS and CDR2 SASEGT come from the germline V gene. This CDR3 is 15 amino acids long. The V segment lost 1 base and the J segment 4 bases; nucleotides outside the gene matches: 6. The chain's CDR3 is CASSEDTGASTEAFF. In DNA, the CDR3 is TGTGCCAGCAGTGAAGATACAGGGGCGAGCACTGAAGCTTTCTTT.

This clonotype was seen a handful of times. The chain links TRBV12-3 or TRBV12-4 to TRBJ2-1; the D is unclear. V was pared by 7 bases and J by 6 bases, with 7 bases between. This CDR3 region has 11 residues. The CDR3 region is CASTRGNEQFF. CDR3 coding DNA: TGTGCCAGCACCCGAGGCAATGAGCAGTTCTTC.

V and J are TRBV27 and TRBJ2-2, with TRBD2 matching over 9 bases. The trim removed 6 bases at V and 1 base at J, leaving 9 bases unmatched. This CDR3 has 17 residues. Per germline, CDR1 MNHEY and CDR2 SMNVEV (reference sequence). The CDR3 DNA follows: TGTGCCAGCAGGCGGATTAGCGGGGGTGAGAACACCGGGGAGCTGTTTTTT. Protein: CASRRISGGENTGELFF.

The chain joins TRBV4-2 to TRBJ2-1; no firm D call. Germline CDR1 LGHNA, CDR2 YNFKEQ. The V gene lost 0 bases and the J gene lost 8 bases, with 8 bases spanning the gap. The CDR3 sequence is 13 residues long. The chain's CDR3 is CASSQDPTDEQFF. The CDR3 DNA is TGTGCCAGCAGCCAAGATCCCACTGATGAGCAGTTCTTC.

This clonotype was observed a few times. The CDR3 loop is CASSSGTSGIGETQYF. The DNA for the CDR3 is TGTGCCAGTAGTTCCGGGACTAGCGGGATAGGGGAGACCCAGTACTTC. The V and J genes are TRBV19 and TRBJ2-5, with 13 bases fitting TRBD2. The J segment lost 5 bases and the V segment lost 5 bases, leaving 8 bases of the junction unmatched. Germline-derived CDR1 and CDR2 are LNHDA and SQIVND (reference sequence). This CDR3 is 16 amino acids long.

The chain recombines TRBV3-1 with TRBJ2-3, with D hard to call. V shed 4 bases and J shed 2 bases, with 13 bases lying between them. The CDR3 totals 15 residues. Germline lookup yields CDR1 LGHDT and CDR2 YNNKEL (reference sequence). This chain's CDR3 is CASSPRAGDTDTQYF. The CDR3 DNA is TGTGCCAGCAGCCCCCGGGCCGGAGACACAGATACGCAGTATTTT.

The genes are TRBV10-3 and TRBJ2-7; D is ambiguous. Trimming took off 0 bases at V and 7 bases at J, with 4 bases between the two ends. In germline, CDR1 is ENHRY, CDR2 SYGVKD. This CDR3 region has 11 residues. The CDR3 protein is CAISESGEQYF. The CDR3 DNA reads TGTGCCATCAGTGAGTCGGGAGAGCAGTACTTC.

In its sample, this clonotype was seen a few times. The J gene is TRBJ1-4, the V gene TRBV7-9, with 7 bases aligning to TRBD1. The CDR3 length is 15 residues. Germline CDR1 is SEHNR and CDR2 is FQNEAQ (reference sequence). With 4 bases clipped from V and 7 bases from J, the junction kept 9 bases outside the gene matches. The CDR3 is CASSYPTGFSEKLFF. The CDR3 coding sequence is TGTGCCAGCAGCTACCCGACAGGGTTCAGTGAAAAACTGTTTTTT. The full variable domain, with the rest looked up from reference TRBV7-9 and TRBJ1-4, is DTGVSQNPRHKITKRGQNVTFRCDPISEHNRLYWYRQTLGQGPEFLTYFQNEAQLEKSRLLSDRFSAERPKGSFSTLEIQRTEQGDSAMYLCASSYPTGFSEKLFFGSGTQLSVL.

This chain joins TRBV12-3 or TRBV12-4 and TRBJ2-5, with TRBD2 matching over 12 bases. The V and J ends lost 4 bases and 5 bases, in that order; junction bases with no gene match: 8. The CDR3 runs 16 residues. CDR3 nucleotide sequence: TGTGCCAGCAGTTCTCTAGCGGGAGGGGTAACGGAGACCCAGTACTTC. The encoded protein is CASSSLAGGVTETQYF.

V and J are TRBV20-1 and TRBJ1-4; the match to TRBD1 covers 9 bases. The germline V gene has CDR1 DFQATT and CDR2 SNEGSKA (reference sequence). Germline trimming cut 4 bases from V and 5 bases from J; bases unmatched to any gene: 8. This CDR3 region has 15 residues. The chain's CDR3 is CSAKDSDRGNEKLFF. The CDR3 DNA follows: TGCAGTGCTAAAGACTCGGACAGGGGAAATGAAAAACTGTTTTTT.

The rearrangement links TRBV6-6 to TRBJ1-3; D unresolved. CDR1 and CDR2 from the germline V gene are MNHNY and SVGAGI (reference sequence). Between the trimmed V and J ends, which lost 0 bases and 4 bases, there was a span of 4 bases. CDR3 length: 13 amino acids. The CDR3 DNA reads TGTGCCAGCAGTTACTCGCAGGGAAACACCATATATTTT. It specifies CASSYSQGNTIYF.

This clonotype was seen repeatedly, ten times or more. The J gene is TRBJ2-3, the V gene TRBV7-2; TRBD2 agrees at 9 bases. Per the germline V gene, CDR1 is SGHTA and CDR2 is FQGNSA. The V gene end was trimmed by 0 bases and the J gene end by 6 bases; junction bases not matched to a gene: 7. This CDR3 contains 16 residues. The CDR3 region is CASSLAFAGGSDTQYF. In nucleotides, the CDR3 is TGTGCCAGCAGCTTAGCGTTTGCGGGAGGGTCGGATACGCAGTATTTT.

V gene TRBV28 combines with J gene TRBJ2-5; the match to TRBD1 covers 7 bases. The germline V gene has CDR1 MDHEN and CDR2 SYDVKM. The CDR3 loop spans 13 amino acids. The trim removed 7 bases at V and 11 bases at J, leaving 13 bases unmatched. The CDR3 region is CASTVPQGSEQYF. CDR3 bases: TGTGCCAGCACCGTACCACAGGGGAGTGAGCAGTACTTC.

In its sample, this clonotype was seen a few times. The chain combines TRBV6-6 with TRBJ2-5, with 8 bases matching TRBD1. V shed 4 bases, J shed 4 bases, and the junction held 5 bases outside the gene matches. Germline CDR1 reads MNHNY; CDR2 reads SVGAGI (reference sequence). The CDR3 runs to 14 residues. Here the CDR3 reads CASSSPRGPETQYF. In DNA form, the CDR3 reads TGTGCCAGCAGTTCTCCCAGGGGGCCAGAGACCCAGTACTTC.

This rearrangement joins TRBV20-1 to TRBJ1-6; D is perhaps TRBD1 (5 bases). The germline V and J ends were trimmed by 0 bases and 5 bases, with 11 bases remaining between them. The germline gives CDR1 DFQATT, CDR2 SNEGSKA (reference sequence). CDR3 length: 15 residues. CDR3 loop: CSARDPPGNNSPLHF. The CDR3 bases are TGCAGTGCTAGAGATCCCCCAGGGAATAATTCACCCCTCCACTTT.

Comments on this clonotype: One end of the junction does not line up with germline, which may come from a read error. This CDR3 is CASSLRADAQYF. The DNA for the CDR3 is TGTGCCAGCAGTTTAAGAGCAGATGCGCAGTATTTT. This chain uses TRBV12-3 or TRBV12-4 with TRBJ2-3; D gene ambiguous. The CDR3 sequence is 12 residues long.

This clonotype was seen a few times. The V and J genes are TRBV28 and TRBJ1-1; 12 bases fit TRBD1. V lost 6 bases, J lost 3 bases, and 2 bases stayed unmatched. This CDR3 has 14 residues. CDR1 is MDHEN, CDR2 SYDVKM, per germline. CDR3 sequence: CASRGQGAYTEAFF. The CDR3 nucleotides are TGTGCCAGCAGGGGACAGGGGGCGTACACTGAAGCTTTCTTT. Together with reference TRBV28 and TRBJ1-1, the CDR3 gives the full variable domain: DVKVTQSSRYLVKRTGEKVFLECVQDMDHENMFWYRQDPGLGLRLIYFSYDVKMKEKGDIPEGYSVSREKKERFSLILESASTNQTSMYLCASRGQGAYTEAFFGQGTRLTVV.

The chain links TRBV12-3 or TRBV12-4 to TRBJ1-5; D is uncertain. The CDR3 totals 11 residues. The germline V and J ends were trimmed by 3 bases and 8 bases, with 5 bases remaining between them. The CDR3 region is CASSFGEPQHF. The CDR3 nucleotides read TGTGCCAGCAGTTTTGGGGAGCCCCAGCATTTT.

The table lists this clonotype with a few counts. This chain links TRBV20-1 with TRBJ2-1; 10 bases are shared with TRBD2. Germline CDR1 and CDR2: DFQATT and SNEGSKA (reference sequence). CDR3 length: 14 amino acids. Germline trimming cut 5 bases from V and 3 bases from J; bases unmatched to any gene: 4. CDR3 bases: TGCAGTGCTCCCGGGACTAGCGACTACAATGAGCAGTTCTTC. As protein: CSAPGTSDYNEQFF.

V usage is TRBV18 and J usage is TRBJ2-5; the D gene is possibly TRBD2 (6 bases). V shed 3 bases and J shed 5 bases, with 25 bases lying between them. CDR3 length: 18 residues. Per the germline V gene, CDR1 is KGHSH and CDR2 is LQKENI. The CDR3 coding sequence is TGTGCCAGCTCACCGAACGGAAACAAGGGGACTCCAGGGGAGACCCAGTACTTC. Translation: CASSPNGNKGTPGETQYF. Based on the CDR3 plus reference TRBV18 and TRBJ2-5, the full variable domain is NAGVMQNPRHLVRRRGQEARLRCSPMKGHSHVYWYRQLPEEGLKFMVYLQKENIIDESGMPKERFSAEFPKEGPSILRIQQVVRGDSAAYFCASSPNGNKGTPGETQYFGPGTRLLVL.

This clonotype was found a few times. The chain recombines TRBV5-1 with TRBJ2-3; maybe TRBD1 (5 bases). Trimming removed 4 bases from V and 0 bases from J, with 15 bases in between. From germline, CDR1 is SGHRS and CDR2 YFSETQ. The CDR3 covers 16 residues. The DNA for the CDR3 is TGCGCCAGCAGCCAGGGTTTTCAGGGAAGCACAGATACGCAGTATTTT. Translated, it gives CASSQGFQGSTDTQYF.

The CDR3 DNA reads as TGTGCCACCAGTGAAAACTCCCGGAGCTCCTACAATGAGCAGTTCTTC. It yields the protein CATSENSRSSYNEQFF. The rearrangement uses TRBV24-1 and TRBJ2-1; unclear D gene. V was trimmed by 4 bases and J by 0 bases, leaving 12 bases between them. Looked up from germline, CDR1 is KGHDR and CDR2 is SFDVKD. The CDR3 consists of 16 residues.

This clonotype has just a few counts. The CDR3 loop reads CASSLGQNDPSYEQYF. CDR3 DNA: TGTGCCAGCAGTTTGGGACAGAACGATCCCTCCTACGAGCAGTACTTC. The rearrangement uses TRBV7-2 and TRBJ2-1; 7 positions agree with TRBD1. The DNA end is more similar to TRBJ2-7, so the J call may be wrong. There are 16 residues in the CDR3. Per germline, CDR1 SGHTA and CDR2 FQGNSA.

This clonotype occurred a few times. The chain combines TRBV7-9 with TRBJ2-1; TRBD1 aligns across 9 bases. Germline V gene data show CDR1 as SEHNR and CDR2 as FQNEAQ (reference sequence). J was trimmed by 4 bases and V by 5 bases; bases with no gene match: 15. There are 18 residues in the CDR3. This CDR3 reads CASSAGTGLRGLYNEQFF. For the CDR3, the DNA is TGTGCCAGCAGCGCCGGGACAGGGTTAAGGGGGCTTTACAATGAGCAGTTCTTC.

V usage is TRBV18 and J usage is TRBJ2-5; perhaps TRBD2 as D (5 bases). V was cut by 2 bases and J by 2 bases, with 9 bases left in between. The CDR3 is made up of 14 amino acids. Germline loops: CDR1 KGHSH, CDR2 LQKENI. The DNA of the CDR3 is TGTGCCAGCTCACCAGGACTGCTGCAAGAGACCCAGTACTTC. Translating it yields CASSPGLLQETQYF.

This clonotype was observed a handful of times. The chain recombines TRBV2 with TRBJ2-7, with 7 bases that match TRBD2. The germline CDR1 and CDR2 sequences are SNHLY and FYNNEI. V lost 8 bases and J lost 3; bases outside the gene matches: 19. This CDR3 comprises 17 residues. The DNA of the CDR3 is TGTGCCAGCGGGTGGGCCCTAAGGCGGGAGAAGAACTACGAGCAGTACTTC. Its translation: CASGWALRREKNYEQYF.

In this sample, this clonotype turned up a few times. The rearrangement uses TRBV10-2 and TRBJ2-7; 10 nucleotides align to TRBD2. Germline CDR1 and CDR2: WSHSY and SAAADI. The V segment lost 4 bases and the J segment 6 bases; nucleotides outside the gene matches: 9. This CDR3 is built from 15 residues. CDR3 in DNA: TGCGCCAGCAGTGCAACAAGCGGGAGGGCCTTCGAGCAGTACTTC. Amino acids: CASSATSGRAFEQYF.

The J gene is TRBJ1-3, the V gene TRBV12-3 or TRBV12-4; no firm D call. This CDR3 is built from 14 residues. V was trimmed by 3 bases and J by 2 bases, leaving 8 bases between them. CDR3 in amino acids: CASSFVSAGNTIYF. The CDR3 nucleotides are TGTGCCAGCAGTTTCGTGTCGGCTGGAAACACCATATATTTT.